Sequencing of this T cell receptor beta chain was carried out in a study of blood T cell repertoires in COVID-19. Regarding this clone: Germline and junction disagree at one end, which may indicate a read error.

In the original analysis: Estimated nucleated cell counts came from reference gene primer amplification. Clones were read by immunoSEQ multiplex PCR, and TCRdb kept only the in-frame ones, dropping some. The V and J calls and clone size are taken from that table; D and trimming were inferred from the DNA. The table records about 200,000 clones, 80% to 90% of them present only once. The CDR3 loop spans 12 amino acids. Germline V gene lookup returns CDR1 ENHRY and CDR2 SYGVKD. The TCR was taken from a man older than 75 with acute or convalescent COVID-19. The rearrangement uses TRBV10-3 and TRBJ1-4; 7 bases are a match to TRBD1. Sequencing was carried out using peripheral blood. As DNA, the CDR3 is TGTGCCATCAGTGCCAACAGGGGCGTTCAGGTCTTT. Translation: CAISANRGVQVF.